This T cell receptor beta chain was sequenced for a study of blood T cell repertoires in COVID-19. Study summary: Some COVID-19 samples were acute and others convalescent; all came from the United States, Italy and Spain.

The germline gives CDR1 MGHRA, CDR2 YSYEKL. This CDR3 spans 16 amino acids. With V trimmed by 1 base and J by 5 bases, 9 bases remained unmatched. This clone came up a few times. Libraries were prepared by immunoSEQ multiplex PCR; TCRdb keeps only in-frame clonotypes and omits some of them. The table shows fewer than 85,000 clones, with around 67% occurring only once. The chain recombines TRBV4-1 with TRBJ1-1; TRBD1 aligns across 8 bases. The receptor's source is a man in his sixties with acute or convalescent COVID-19. The sequenced sample consisted of peripheral blood. Written as DNA, the CDR3 is TGCGCCAGCAGCCAAGCGCTTCGGACAGGGAGGACTGAAGCTTTCTTT. Encoded protein: CASSQALRTGRTEAFF.